A single sample gave rise to the 6 T cell receptor beta chains below, sequenced in a study of beta chain features in type 1 diabetes. Notes on the study in general: When Type 1 diabetes patients were examined, their TCRB CDR3s proved moderately but significantly shorter in all four CD4+ subsets.

Which antigens these TCRs recognize remains unknown. The study reverse transcribed the entire isolated RNA, so it sequenced expressed TCRB transcripts. The repertoire was sequenced with immunoSEQ multiplex PCR; TCRdb's copy has only in-frame clones and lacks some. The sample lists fewer than 55,000 clones, less than 55% occurring once. The specimen was Tregs from blood. The receptors derive from a man younger than 45 with type 1 diabetes.

V is TRBV28 and J is TRBJ2-3; TRBD1 is a possible D gene (5 bases). The germline V gene has CDR1 MDHEN and CDR2 SYDVKM. Trimming removed 7 bases from V and 6 bases from J, with 20 bases in between. CDR3 size: 15 residues. The CDR3 DNA reads TGTGCCAGCACCCCCACCGGGCAGGACAAGGATACGCAGTATTTT. Translation gives CASTPTGQDKDTQYF.

The chain carries TRBV2 and TRBJ2-7; 10 bases match TRBD1. The junction had 12 bases not matched to a gene; V was cut back by 6 bases and J by 4 bases. Germline V CDR1 and CDR2: SNHLY, FYNNEI. The CDR3 is 16 amino acids. The CDR3 spells CASRAGQGRRLYEQYF. In DNA, the CDR3 is TGTGCCAGCAGAGCGGGACAGGGGCGCCGTCTGTACGAGCAGTACTTC. Combining the CDR3 with reference TRBV2 and TRBJ2-7 gives the whole variable domain EPEVTQTPSHQVTQMGQEVILRCVPISNHLYFYWYRQILGQKVEFLVSFYNNEISEKSEIFDDQFSVERPDGSNFTLKIRSTKLEDSAMYFCASRAGQGRRLYEQYFGPGTRLTVT.

The chain joins TRBV4-2 to TRBJ1-6; 9 bases agree with TRBD1. Germline CDR1 is LGHNA and CDR2 is YNFKEQ. V lost 0 bases, J lost 8 bases, and 14 bases stayed unmatched. The CDR3 runs to 19 residues. This CDR3 is CASSQEIGQGILIDSPLHF. CDR3 DNA: TGTGCCAGCAGCCAAGAGATAGGACAGGGGATTCTCATTGATTCACCCCTCCACTTT.

This clone was seen at least ten times. The J gene is TRBJ2-2, the V gene TRBV19; 9 bases agree with TRBD2. V shed 7 bases and J 3 bases; nucleotides not matched to a gene: 15. The CDR3 loop spans 18 amino acids. Per germline, CDR1 LNHDA and CDR2 SQIVND (reference sequence). The chain's CDR3 is CASTPASGKFGDTGELFF. Here the CDR3 DNA reads TGTGCCAGTACGCCGGCTAGCGGGAAATTCGGGGACACCGGGGAGCTGTTTTTT.

There are a few counts of this clone. The genes are TRBV5-6 and TRBJ2-7; 10 nucleotides match TRBD1. Trimming at V came to 6 bases and at J to 2 bases, leaving 20 bases not matched to a gene. The CDR3 extends over 19 amino acids. Germline loops: CDR1 SGHDT, CDR2 YYEEEE. In DNA form, the CDR3 reads TGTGCCAGCAACCTTGGGACAGGGGAAGAACAATGGGGTACCTACGAGCAGTACTTC. Protein product: CASNLGTGEEQWGTYEQYF.

This clone was recorded only once. The rearrangement links TRBV28 to TRBJ1-2, with D perhaps matching TRBD1 (5 bases). V shed 4 bases and J shed 2 bases, with 11 bases lying between them. The CDR3 covers 14 residues. Germline CDR1 and CDR2: MDHEN and SYDVKM. CDR3 in amino acids: CASSSGQVNYGYTF. In nucleotides, the CDR3 is TGTGCCAGCAGTTCAGGGCAGGTCAACTATGGCTACACCTTC.